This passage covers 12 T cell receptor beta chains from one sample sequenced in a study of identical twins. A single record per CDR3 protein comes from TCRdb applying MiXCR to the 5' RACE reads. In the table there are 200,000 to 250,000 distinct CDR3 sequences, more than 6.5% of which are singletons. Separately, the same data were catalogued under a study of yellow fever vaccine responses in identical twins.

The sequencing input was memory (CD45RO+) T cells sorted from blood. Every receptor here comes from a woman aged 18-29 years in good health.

The DNA for the CDR3 is TGTGCCAGCAGCTTAGGTTCAGGGGCCTATGGCTACACCTTC. Translating gives CASSLGSGAYGYTF. The V call is TRBV7-2, the J call TRBJ1-2; D is perhaps TRBD1 (6 bases). The CDR3 length is 14 residues. V lost 1 base and J lost 4, with 10 bases in between. Germline CDR1 reads SGHTA; CDR2 reads FQGNSA.

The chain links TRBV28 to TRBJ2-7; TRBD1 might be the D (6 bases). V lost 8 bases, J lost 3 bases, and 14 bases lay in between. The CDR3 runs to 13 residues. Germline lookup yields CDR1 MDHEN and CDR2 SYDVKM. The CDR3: CASHSQGNYEQYF. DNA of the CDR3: TGTGCCAGCCATTCACAGGGTAACTACGAGCAGTACTTC.

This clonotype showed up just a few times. CDR3 DNA: TGCGCCAGCGCTTGGGACAGCACCGGGGAGCTGTTTTTT. Amino acids: CASAWDSTGELFF. The chain recombines TRBV5-1 with TRBJ2-2; 7 nucleotides match TRBD1. Trimming cost V 7 bases and J 4 bases; bases outside gene matches: 4. Germline-derived CDR1 and CDR2 are SGHRS and YFSETQ. This CDR3 is 13 amino acids long.

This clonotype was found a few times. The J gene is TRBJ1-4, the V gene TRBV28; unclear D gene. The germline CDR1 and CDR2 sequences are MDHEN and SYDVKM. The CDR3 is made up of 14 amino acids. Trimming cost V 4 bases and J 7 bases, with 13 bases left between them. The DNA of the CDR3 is TGTGCCAGCAGTTCGAGGGTACGGGGTGAAAAACTGTTTTTT. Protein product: CASSSRVRGEKLFF.

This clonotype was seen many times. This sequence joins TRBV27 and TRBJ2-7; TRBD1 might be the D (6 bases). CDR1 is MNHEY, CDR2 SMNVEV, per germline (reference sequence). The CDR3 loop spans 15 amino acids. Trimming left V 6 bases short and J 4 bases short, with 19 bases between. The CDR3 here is CASRYTQKRGYEQYF. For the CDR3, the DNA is TGTGCCAGCAGATACACCCAAAAGAGGGGGTACGAGCAGTACTTC.

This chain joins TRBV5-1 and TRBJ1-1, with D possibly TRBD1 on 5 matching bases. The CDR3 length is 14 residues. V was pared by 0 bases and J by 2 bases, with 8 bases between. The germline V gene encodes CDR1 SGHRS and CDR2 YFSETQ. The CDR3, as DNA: TGCGCCAGCAGCTTGGGACAGACTAACACTGAAGCTTTCTTT. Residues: CASSLGQTNTEAFF.

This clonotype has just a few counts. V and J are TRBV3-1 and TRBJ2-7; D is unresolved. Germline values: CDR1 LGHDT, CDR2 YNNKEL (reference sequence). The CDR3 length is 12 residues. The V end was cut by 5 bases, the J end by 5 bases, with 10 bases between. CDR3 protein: CASSLTPNEQYF. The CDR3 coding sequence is TGTGCCAGCAGCTTAACCCCTAACGAGCAGTACTTC.

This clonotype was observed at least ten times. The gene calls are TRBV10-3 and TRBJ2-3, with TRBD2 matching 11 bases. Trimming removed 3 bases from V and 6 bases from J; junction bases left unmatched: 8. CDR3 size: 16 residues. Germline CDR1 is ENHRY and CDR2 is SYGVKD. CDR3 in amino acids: CAISEGLAGGSDTQYF. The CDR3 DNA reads TGTGCCATCAGTGAAGGTCTAGCGGGGGGATCCGATACGCAGTATTTT.

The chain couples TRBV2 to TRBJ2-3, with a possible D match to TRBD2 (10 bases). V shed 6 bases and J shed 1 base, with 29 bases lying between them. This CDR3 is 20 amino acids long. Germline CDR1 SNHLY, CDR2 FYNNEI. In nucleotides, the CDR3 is TGTGCCAGCAGGGGACAGGGCTCCCCTTGGACTAGCGGTCGCACAGATACGCAGTATTTT. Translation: CASRGQGSPWTSGRTDTQYF. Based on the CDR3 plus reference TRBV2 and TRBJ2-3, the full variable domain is EPEVTQTPSHQVTQMGQEVILRCVPISNHLYFYWYRQILGQKVEFLVSFYNNEISEKSEIFDDQFSVERPDGSNFTLKIRSTKLEDSAMYFCASRGQGSPWTSGRTDTQYFGPGTRLTVL.

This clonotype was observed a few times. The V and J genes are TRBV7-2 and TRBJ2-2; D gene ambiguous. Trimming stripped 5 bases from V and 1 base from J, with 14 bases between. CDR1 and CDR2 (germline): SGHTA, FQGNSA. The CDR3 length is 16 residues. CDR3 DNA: TGTGCCAGCAGCCGCTACTCACTCCGGAACACCGGGGAGCTGTTTTTT. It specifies CASSRYSLRNTGELFF.

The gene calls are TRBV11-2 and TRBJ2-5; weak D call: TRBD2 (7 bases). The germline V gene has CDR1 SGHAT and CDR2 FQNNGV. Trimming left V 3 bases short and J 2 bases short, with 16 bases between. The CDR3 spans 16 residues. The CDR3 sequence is CASSFTGGKGQETQYF. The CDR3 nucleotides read TGTGCCAGCAGCTTTACGGGGGGCAAGGGACAAGAGACCCAGTACTTC.

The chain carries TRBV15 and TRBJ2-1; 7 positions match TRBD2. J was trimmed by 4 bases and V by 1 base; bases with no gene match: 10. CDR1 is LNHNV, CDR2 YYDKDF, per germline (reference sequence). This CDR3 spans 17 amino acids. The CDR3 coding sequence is TGTGCCACCAGCAGAGTTTTGGCTAGCGGCAAATACAATGAGCAGTTCTTC. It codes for CATSRVLASGKYNEQFF.